These 18 T cell receptor beta chains originate from one sample sequenced in a study of spatial heterogeneity in lung cancer. TCRdb called the 5' RACE reads again in MiXCR, with one record for every CDR3 protein. The table shows roughly 9,700 distinct CDR3 sequences, with about 9% occurring only once. These receptors are not linked to any known antigen. General study results and limits: Intratumoral expanded alpha and beta TCR counts were found to track tumor mutation counts.

The time point here: sample taken at primary tumor resection. This specimen was lung tumor tissue, taken at surgery. The receptors were sampled from a female donor with early-stage non-small cell lung cancer.

In its sample, this clonotype was seen a few times. This chain joins TRBV19 and TRBJ2-3; D not resolved. CDR1 and CDR2 from the germline V gene are LNHDA and SQIVND (reference sequence). V gave up 5 bases and J gave up 7 bases, with 13 bases separating them. There are 13 residues in the CDR3. The CDR3 DNA follows: TGTGCCAGTAGTCTCCAGGACCGATATACGCAGTATTTT. Protein sequence: CASSLQDRYTQYF.

This clonotype was detected a few times. This CDR3 reads CASSVTSSRENTQYF. CDR3 sequence (DNA): TGTGCCAGCAGTGTAACTTCGTCGAGGGAAAATACGCAGTATTTT. The V call is TRBV2, the J call TRBJ2-3; possible D gene TRBD2, 5 bases. The V gene lost 4 bases and the J gene lost 7 bases, with 18 bases spanning the gap. Germline lookup yields CDR1 SNHLY and CDR2 FYNNEI. This CDR3 spans 15 amino acids.

This clonotype was detected ten times or more. This rearrangement joins TRBV28 to TRBJ2-7; a weak D match, TRBD2 (5 bases). V was cut by 4 bases and J by 3 bases, with 19 bases left in between. CDR1 is MDHEN, CDR2 SYDVKM, per germline. There are 16 residues in the CDR3. CDR3 region: CASSSPPRAYLYEQYF. In DNA form, the CDR3 reads TGTGCCAGCAGTTCTCCCCCGCGGGCATACCTCTACGAGCAGTACTTC.

Relative to its sample, this clonotype is medium-sized. V and J are TRBV29-1 and TRBJ1-1; D is uncertain. The CDR3 loop spans 11 amino acids. The V end lost 4 bases, the J end lost 4 bases, and 7 bases lay between the germline ends. CDR1 SQVTM and CDR2 ANQGSEA come from the germline V gene. The CDR3 reads CSVVWVTEAFF. CDR3 nucleotides: TGCAGCGTTGTCTGGGTCACTGAAGCTTTCTTT.

The V gene is TRBV11-3, the J gene TRBJ2-7; no clear D. CDR1 and CDR2 (germline): SGHNT, YENEEA. The germline V and J ends were trimmed by 0 bases and 5 bases, with 8 bases remaining between them. The CDR3 has 13 amino acids. CDR3 DNA sequence: TGTGCCAGCAGCTTAGATATCCGGCACGAGCAGTACTTC. This gives the protein CASSLDIRHEQYF.

This chain connects TRBV3-1 to TRBJ2-2; TRBD2 agrees at 10 bases. Germline V gene lookup returns CDR1 LGHDT and CDR2 YNNKEL (reference sequence). The CDR3 length is 16 residues. V was clipped by 4 bases and J by 4 bases; unmatched bases: 6. The CDR3 DNA follows: TGTGCCAGCAGCCCCGTGGTAGCGGGGGGCACCGGGGAGCTGTTTTTT. This translates into CASSPVVAGGTGELFF. Filled out from reference TRBV3-1 and TRBJ2-2, the complete variable domain reads DTAVSQTPKYLVTQMGNDKSIKCEQNLGHDTMYWYKQDSKKFLKIMFSYNNKELIINETVPNRFSPKSPDKAHLNLHINSLELGDSAVYFCASSPVVAGGTGELFFGEGSRLTVL.

This clonotype was seen a handful of times. The genes are TRBV28 and TRBJ2-7; TRBD2 agrees at 14 bases. The V and J ends lost 5 bases and 4 bases, in that order; junction bases with no gene match: 4. This CDR3 is built from 15 residues. Germline CDR1 and CDR2: MDHEN and SYDVKM. In DNA, the CDR3 is TGTGCCAGCAGTGCGGGGACTAGCGGGGGTTACGAGCAGTACTTC. Translation gives CASSAGTSGGYEQYF. The full variable domain, completed using reference TRBV28 and TRBJ2-7, is DVKVTQSSRYLVKRTGEKVFLECVQDMDHENMFWYRQDPGLGLRLIYFSYDVKMKEKGDIPEGYSVSREKKERFSLILESASTNQTSMYLCASSAGTSGGYEQYFGPGTRLTVT.

The table lists this clonotype with a few counts. V gene TRBV6-6 combines with J gene TRBJ2-3; D is tentatively TRBD1 or TRBD2 (5 bases each). Trimming left V 11 bases short and J 2 bases short, with 8 bases between. CDR1 and CDR2 (germline): MNHNY, SVGAGI (reference sequence). The CDR3 has 11 residues. The CDR3 loop reads CAGGNTDTQYF. CDR3 nucleotides: TGTGCCGGGGGTAACACAGATACGCAGTATTTT.

Many counts were recorded for this clonotype. V and J are TRBV6-1 and TRBJ2-2; D not certain. Deletions cut 6 bases from V and 0 bases from J, with 8 bases between. The CDR3 extends over 14 amino acids. The germline CDR1 and CDR2 sequences are MNHNS and SASEGT. The chain's CDR3 is CASRLTSNTGELFF. CDR3 nucleotides: TGTGCCAGCAGACTGACATCGAACACCGGGGAGCTGTTTTTT.

This clonotype turned up a few times. The chain uses TRBV9 and TRBJ1-2, with TRBD1 matching 7 bases. V shed 0 bases and J 4 bases; nucleotides not matched to a gene: 6. Per germline, CDR1 SGDLS and CDR2 YYNGEE. The CDR3 runs to 15 residues. The CDR3 spells CASSVGPGGTYGYTF. The CDR3 nucleotides read TGTGCCAGCAGCGTAGGCCCAGGGGGGACCTATGGCTACACCTTC.

This clonotype appeared many times. The chain carries TRBV18 and TRBJ1-2, with 7 bases that match TRBD1. In germline, CDR1 is KGHSH, CDR2 LQKENI. The CDR3 has 13 amino acids. The V segment lost 3 bases and the J segment 5 bases; nucleotides outside the gene matches: 3. The CDR3 loop is CASSPGTEYGYTF. The DNA of the CDR3 is TGTGCCAGCTCACCCGGGACAGAGTATGGCTACACCTTC.

As DNA, the CDR3 is TGCAGTGCTGGCGAGGGACAGAAGTTCTACAATGAGCAGTTCTTC. Encoded protein: CSAGEGQKFYNEQFF. This chain connects TRBV20-1 to TRBJ2-1; 7 nucleotides agree with TRBD1. J was trimmed by 3 bases and V by 5 bases; bases with no gene match: 10. There are 15 residues in the CDR3. Looked up from germline, CDR1 is DFQATT and CDR2 is SNEGSKA (reference sequence).

This clonotype was found a few times. The chain couples TRBV7-2 to TRBJ1-3; no definite D call. Trimming cost V 2 bases and J 0 bases, with 5 bases left between them. This CDR3 is 14 amino acids long. The V gene's germline CDR1 is SGHTA and CDR2 FQGNSA. CDR3 nucleotides: TGTGCCAGCAGCTTAACAGACTCTGGAAACACCATATATTTT. Its protein is CASSLTDSGNTIYF.

In this sample, this clonotype turned up a few times. V is TRBV18 and J is TRBJ2-5, with D possibly called TRBD1 or TRBD2 (6 bases each). The ends were cut back, 3 bases at V and 5 bases at J, with 13 bases in the middle. CDR1 and CDR2 (germline): KGHSH, LQKENI. The CDR3 is made up of 14 amino acids. CDR3 bases: TGTGCCAGCTCACCCCATTCGGGGGCGGAGACCCAGTACTTC. It encodes CASSPHSGAETQYF.

Only a few counts were recorded for this clonotype. This rearrangement joins TRBV11-3 to TRBJ2-5; 9 nucleotides align to TRBD2. This CDR3 has 14 amino acids. V was pared by 3 bases and J by 1 base, with 0 bases of the junction left unmatched. Per germline, CDR1 SGHNT and CDR2 YENEEA. Here the CDR3 reads CASSFSGGQETQYF. For the CDR3, the DNA is TGTGCCAGCAGCTTTAGCGGGGGCCAAGAGACCCAGTACTTC.

This clonotype is classed as medium-sized (0.01 to 0.1%). The V gene is TRBV7-8, the J gene TRBJ1-3; D uncertain. CDR1 and CDR2 from the germline V gene are SGHVS and FQNEAQ. CDR3 length: 12 amino acids. The germline V and J ends were trimmed by 9 bases and 2 bases, with 8 bases remaining between them. This chain's CDR3 is CASRAAGNTIYF. In DNA, the CDR3 is TGTGCCAGTAGGGCGGCTGGAAACACCATATATTTT. Using reference TRBV7-8 and TRBJ1-3 for the parts outside the CDR3, the full variable domain is GAGVSQSPRYKVAKRGQDVALRCDPISGHVSLFWYQQALGQGPEFLTYFQNEAQLDKSGLPSDRFFAERPEGSVSTLKIQRTQQEDSAVYLCASRAAGNTIYFGEGSWLTVV.

This clonotype has a handful of counts. CDR3 region: CASSLVSGSSYEQYF. For the CDR3, the DNA is TGTGCCAGCAGCTTAGTGAGCGGGTCCTCCTACGAGCAGTACTTC. The chain couples TRBV11-2 to TRBJ2-7, with a weak D call TRBD2 (6 bases). The germline V and J ends were trimmed by 1 base and 0 bases, with 10 bases remaining between them. This CDR3 comprises 15 residues. Germline V lookup: CDR1 SGHAT, CDR2 FQNNGV.

V and J are TRBV9 and TRBJ2-3; the match to TRBD2 covers 9 bases. Trimming removed 0 bases from V and 5 bases from J; junction bases left unmatched: 4. The germline V gene encodes CDR1 SGDLS and CDR2 YYNGEE. The CDR3 has 15 amino acids. This chain's CDR3 is CASSVDSGGGDTQYF. The CDR3 bases are TGTGCCAGCAGCGTAGATAGCGGGGGCGGAGATACGCAGTATTTT.